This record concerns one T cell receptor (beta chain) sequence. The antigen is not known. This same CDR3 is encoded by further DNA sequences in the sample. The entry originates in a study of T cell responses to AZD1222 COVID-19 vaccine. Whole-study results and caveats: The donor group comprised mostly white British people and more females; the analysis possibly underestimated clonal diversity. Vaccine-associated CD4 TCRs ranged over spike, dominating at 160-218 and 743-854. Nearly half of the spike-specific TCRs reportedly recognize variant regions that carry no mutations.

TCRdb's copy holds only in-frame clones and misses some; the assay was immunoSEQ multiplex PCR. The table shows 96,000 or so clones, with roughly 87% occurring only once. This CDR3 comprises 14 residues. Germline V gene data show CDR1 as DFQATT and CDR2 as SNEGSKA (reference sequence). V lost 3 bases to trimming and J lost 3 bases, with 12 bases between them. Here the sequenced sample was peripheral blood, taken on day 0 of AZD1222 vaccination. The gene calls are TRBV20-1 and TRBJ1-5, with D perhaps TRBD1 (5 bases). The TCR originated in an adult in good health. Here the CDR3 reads CSASLRGYNQPQHF. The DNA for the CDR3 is TGCAGTGCTAGTCTGAGGGGATACAATCAGCCCCAGCATTTT.